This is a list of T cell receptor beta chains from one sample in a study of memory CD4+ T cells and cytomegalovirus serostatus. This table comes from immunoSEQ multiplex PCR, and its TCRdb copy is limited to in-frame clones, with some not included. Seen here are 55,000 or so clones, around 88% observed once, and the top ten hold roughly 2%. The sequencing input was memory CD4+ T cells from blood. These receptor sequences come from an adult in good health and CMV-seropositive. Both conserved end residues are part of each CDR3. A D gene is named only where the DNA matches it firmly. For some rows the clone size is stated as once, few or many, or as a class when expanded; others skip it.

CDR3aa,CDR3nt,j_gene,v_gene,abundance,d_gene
CASSQERQHYNEQFF,TGTGCCAGCAGCCAAGAGAGGCAGCACTACAATGAGCAGTTCTTC,TRBJ2-1,TRBV4-2,NA,NA
CASSLGGTQYF,TGCGCCAGCAGCTTGGGGGGGACGCAGTATTTT,TRBJ2-3,TRBV5-1,NA,NA
CASSLEGRTDTQYF,TGCGCCAGCAGCTTGGAGGGCCGCACAGATACGCAGTATTTT,TRBJ2-3,TRBV5-1,NA,NA
CASKKGGNDYEQYF,TGTGCCAGCAAAAAAGGGGGGAACGACTACGAGCAGTACTTC,TRBJ2-7,TRBV28,few,NA
CSGLARDTQYF,TGCAGTGGTCTAGCAAGAGATACGCAGTATTTT,TRBJ2-3,TRBV20-1,NA,NA
CASSLLQNYGYTF,TGTGCCAGCAGCTTGTTACAGAACTATGGCTACACCTTC,TRBJ1-2,TRBV5-6,NA,NA
CASSRDRYTEAFF,TGTGCCAGCAGCAGAGACCGCTACACTGAAGCTTTCTTT,TRBJ1-1,TRBV7-3,NA,NA
CAGSYTGSLEAFF,TGTGCCGGCAGTTATACCGGTTCGCTTGAAGCTTTCTTT,TRBJ1-1,TRBV6-5,NA,NA
CASSRAAAANTEAFF,TGTGCCAGCAGCCGGGCAGCGGCGGCGAACACTGAAGCTTTCTTT,TRBJ1-1,TRBV6-1,NA,NA
CASSLERTGGEQFF,TGTGCCAGCAGCTTAGAAAGGACAGGAGGAGAGCAGTTCTTC,TRBJ2-1,TRBV7-9,NA,TRBD1
CASSTGGAPYGYTF,TGTGCCAGCTCTACAGGGGGCGCCCCCTATGGCTACACCTTC,TRBJ1-2,TRBV2,once,TRBD1
CASSSNRGEKLFF,TGTGCCAGCAGTTCTAACAGGGGTGAAAAACTGTTTTTT,TRBJ1-4,TRBV7-2,NA,TRBD1
CASSTYIPWF,TGTGCCAGCAGCACCTATATTCCCTGGTTC,TRBJ1-2,TRBV7-7,few,NA
CASSSSGGAETQYF,TGTGCCAGCAGCTCGTCAGGGGGCGCCGAGACCCAGTACTTC,TRBJ2-5,TRBV5-4,NA,TRBD1
CASSRRAGDYNEQFF,TGTGCCAGCAGCCGAAGGGCGGGGGACTACAATGAGCAGTTCTTC,TRBJ2-1,TRBV4-2,NA,TRBD2
CASSPSDRGVRDTEAFF,TGTGCCAGCTCACCATCGGACAGGGGAGTCCGAGACACTGAAGCTTTCTTT,TRBJ1-1,TRBV18,NA,TRBD1
CASNWGQGEKLFF,TGTGCCAGCAATTGGGGACAGGGCGAAAAACTGTTTTTT,TRBJ1-4,TRBV6-1,NA,TRBD1
CASSLGYHGLAQYF,TGTGCCAGCAGTCTCGGATACCATGGGTTGGCCCAGTACTTC,TRBJ2-5,TRBV28,once,NA
CASSLAGRDTYTGELFF,TGTGCCAGCAGCTTAGCGGGGCGGGACACCTACACCGGGGAGCTGTTTTTT,TRBJ2-2,TRBV7-2,NA,NA
CASSPGDRAGNTIYF,TGTGCCAGCAGCCCCGGGGACAGGGCTGGAAACACCATATATTTT,TRBJ1-3,TRBV7-9,NA,TRBD1
CASMGTSGTYEQYF,TGTGCCAGTATGGGGACTAGCGGGACTTACGAGCAGTACTTC,TRBJ2-7,TRBV19,NA,TRBD2
CAWSISGTYEQYF,TGTGCCTGGAGTATTAGCGGGACCTACGAGCAGTACTTC,TRBJ2-7,TRBV30,NA,TRBD2
CASSRIGTGGSFYGYTF,TGCGCCAGCAGCCGGATCGGGACAGGGGGTTCCTTTTATGGCTACACCTTC,TRBJ1-2,TRBV4-3,NA,TRBD1
CASTRQGYYNEQFF,TGTGCCAGCACCCGACAGGGGTACTACAATGAGCAGTTCTTC,TRBJ2-1,TRBV27,NA,TRBD1
CASSSATGWNQPQHF,TGTGCCAGTAGTTCCGCTACAGGTTGGAATCAGCCCCAGCATTTT,TRBJ1-5,TRBV19,NA,NA
CASNFTGVTEAFF,TGTGCCAGCAACTTTACAGGGGTCACTGAAGCTTTCTTT,TRBJ1-1,TRBV7-3,NA,TRBD1
CASSVTGRYEQYF,TGTGCCAGCAGCGTCACAGGGCGCTACGAGCAGTACTTC,TRBJ2-7,TRBV6-1,once,NA
CASSQEGRDSEKLFF,TGCGCCAGCAGCCAAGAAGGCAGGGACAGTGAAAAACTGTTTTTT,TRBJ1-4,TRBV4-3,NA,TRBD1
CASSLGGGGGWYSYEQYF,TGTGCCAGCAGCTTAGGTGGGGGTGGCGGGTGGTACTCCTACGAGCAGTACTTC,TRBJ2-7,TRBV7-8,NA,NA
CASSPRQGGSGDIQYF,TGTGCCAGCAGCCCGCGACAGGGCGGTTCCGGGGACATTCAGTACTTC,TRBJ2-4,TRBV7-2,NA,TRBD1
CASRGTGDGYTF,TGTGCCAGCAGAGGGACAGGGGATGGCTACACCTTC,TRBJ1-2,TRBV7-9,NA,TRBD1
CASSRSKNVETQYF,TGTGCCAGCAGCCGATCCAAAAATGTGGAGACCCAGTACTTC,TRBJ2-5,TRBV14,NA,NA
CASSYSSGGYGYTF,TGTGCCAGCAGTTACTCGTCAGGGGGCTATGGCTACACCTTC,TRBJ1-2,TRBV6-5,once,TRBD1
CASSLGASDSYEQYF,TGCGCCAGCAGCTTGGGAGCTAGCGACTCCTACGAGCAGTACTTC,TRBJ2-7,TRBV5-1,NA,NA
CASSPHYRRSGQPQHF,TGTGCCAGCAGCCCTCACTACAGACGGTCGGGTCAGCCCCAGCATTTT,TRBJ1-5,TRBV4-2,NA,NA
CASSQDRLATDTQYF,TGTGCCAGCAGCCAAGATCGGCTAGCGACAGATACGCAGTATTTT,TRBJ2-3,TRBV4-2,NA,NA
CASSALLSLRAEKLFF,TGTGCCAGCAGCGCCCTCCTCTCGTTAAGAGCGGAAAAACTGTTTTTT,TRBJ1-4,TRBV2,NA,NA
CSTAAGTGVSETQYF,TGCAGCACGGCCGCCGGGACAGGGGTGTCAGAGACCCAGTACTTC,TRBJ2-5,TRBV29-1,NA,TRBD1
CASSESVGWNQPQHF,TGTGCCAGCAGTGAATCTGTTGGATGGAATCAGCCCCAGCATTTT,TRBJ1-5,TRBV6-1,few,NA
CASSSSAGFRTDTQYF,TGTGCCAGCAGCTCATCCGCAGGGTTTCGCACAGATACGCAGTATTTT,TRBJ2-3,TRBV5-4,NA,NA
CASSNRDLRAEQYF,TGTGCCAGCAGCAACCGGGACCTAAGGGCCGAGCAGTACTTC,TRBJ2-7,TRBV7-6,NA,NA
CATGKQGAGNTIYF,TGTGCCACCGGTAAACAGGGGGCTGGAAACACCATATATTTT,TRBJ1-3,TRBV10-3,NA,TRBD1
CAINRPDFPAYTF,TGTGCCATAAACCGCCCGGACTTTCCAGCCTACACCTTC,TRBJ1-2,TRBV10-3,NA,NA
CASSLARQNTEAFF,TGCGCCAGCAGCTTGGCCCGACAGAACACTGAAGCTTTCTTT,TRBJ1-1,TRBV5-1,NA,NA
CASSFRDRGNEQYF,TGTGCCAGCAGCTTTCGGGACAGGGGCAACGAGCAGTACTTC,TRBJ2-7,TRBV7-2,NA,TRBD1
CASSEGSPDTQYF,TGCGCCAGCAGTGAGGGCAGTCCAGATACGCAGTATTTT,TRBJ2-3,TRBV10-1,NA,NA
CAIAGSYEQYF,TGTGCCATCGCAGGGTCCTACGAGCAGTACTTC,TRBJ2-7,TRBV7-9,NA,NA
CASRDGGAQGDTQYF,TGTGCCAGCAGGGATGGGGGGGCCCAGGGAGATACGCAGTATTTT,TRBJ2-3,TRBV6-1,NA,NA
CASSSKRGTYNEQFF,TGTGCCAGCAGCTCAAAGCGGGGGACCTACAATGAGCAGTTCTTC,TRBJ2-1,TRBV7-8,NA,TRBD2
CASSQVWGTQYF,TGCGCCAGCAGCCAGGTGTGGGGTACGCAGTATTTT,TRBJ2-3,TRBV4-1,NA,NA
CASSPNRVEVRADTQYF,TGTGCCAGCTCACCCAACAGGGTTGAGGTTCGGGCAGATACGCAGTATTTT,TRBJ2-3,TRBV18,NA,NA
CASSFKGDIWSPLHF,TGTGCCAGCAGCTTTAAAGGGGACATTTGGTCACCCCTCCACTTT,TRBJ1-6,TRBV11-2,NA,NA
CASSQLQHGSGNTIYF,TGTGCCAGCAGCCAACTTCAGCACGGCTCTGGAAACACCATATATTTT,TRBJ1-3,TRBV14,NA,NA
CASSLQGGTDTQYF,TGTGCCAGCAGCCTTCAGGGGGGCACAGATACGCAGTATTTT,TRBJ2-3,TRBV6-1,NA,TRBD1
CASSRDRGLRATEAFF,TGTGCCAGCAGCCGGGACAGGGGGTTGCGGGCCACTGAAGCTTTCTTT,TRBJ1-1,TRBV5-4,NA,TRBD1
CAISGDRGPGANTEAFF,TGTGCCATCAGTGGGGACAGGGGACCTGGGGCGAACACTGAAGCTTTCTTT,TRBJ1-1,TRBV10-3,few,TRBD1
CASSPDRINYGYTF,TGCGCCAGCAGCCCGGACAGGATAAACTATGGCTACACCTTC,TRBJ1-2,TRBV5-1,few,TRBD1
CASSEGGHNTEAFF,TGTGCCAGCAGCGAAGGTGGCCACAACACTGAAGCTTTCTTT,TRBJ1-1,TRBV2,once,NA
CASRVGENTEAFF,TGTGCCAGCAGGGTAGGGGAGAACACTGAAGCTTTCTTT,TRBJ1-1,TRBV7-3,few,NA
CASSVASSGNTIYF,TGTGCCAGCAGCGTAGCTAGCTCTGGAAACACCATATATTTT,TRBJ1-3,TRBV9,NA,NA